This passage covers 20 T cell receptor beta chains from one sample sequenced in a study of PD-1 blockade in mismatch repair-deficient tumors. The method was immunoSEQ multiplex PCR; TCRdb's version includes in-frame clones alone and lacks a portion of them. The table has more than 95,000 clones, about 85% seen once. The sequences come from peripheral blood, collected 44 weeks after starting pembrolizumab. The origin of the receptors is an adult with mismatch repair-deficient cancer.

The rearrangement links TRBV10-1 to TRBJ2-7; D is ambiguous. Trimming removed 0 bases at V and 0 bases at J, with 9 bases between. Germline loops: CDR1 WNHNN, CDR2 SYGVQD (reference sequence). The CDR3 spans 15 residues. The CDR3 DNA sequence: TGCGCCAGCAGTGAGTCTTGGCCGTTCTCCTACGAGCAGTACTTC. Its translation: CASSESWPFSYEQYF.

The rearrangement joins TRBV19 to TRBJ2-7, with D possibly called TRBD1 or TRBD2 (6 bases each). The CDR3 runs 15 residues. Germline V gene lookup returns CDR1 LNHDA and CDR2 SQIVND (reference sequence). V was shortened by 5 bases and J by 0 bases, with 14 bases between the two germline ends. The CDR3 nucleotides read TGTGCCAGTAGTGGGGGACTGGGGGCCTCCTACGAGCAGTACTTC. Protein: CASSGGLGASYEQYF. The variable domain in full, completed from reference TRBV19 and TRBJ2-7, reads DGGITQSPKYLFRKEGQNVTLSCEQNLNHDAMYWYRQDPGQGLRLIYYSQIVNDFQKGDIAEGYSVSREKKESFPLTVTSAQKNPTAFYLCASSGGLGASYEQYFGPGTRLTVT.

This sequence joins TRBV28 and TRBJ2-7, with D possibly being TRBD1 (5 bases). V lost 5 bases and J 2 bases, leaving 22 bases between the germline ends. This CDR3 is 17 amino acids long. Germline CDR1 and CDR2: MDHEN and SYDVKM. In DNA form, the CDR3 reads TGTGCCAGCAGTCTCAGTGGACACTCAACAAAAACCTACGAGCAGTACTTC. Its translation: CASSLSGHSTKTYEQYF.

The chain has TRBV7-9 and TRBJ1-3; D possibly corresponds to TRBD1 (5 bases). Deletions cut 4 bases from V and 3 bases from J, with 10 bases between. Germline V CDR1 and CDR2: SEHNR, FQNEAQ (reference sequence). This CDR3 has 14 amino acids. The CDR3 bases are TGTGCCAGCAGCTCCGACAGCCATGGAAACACCATATATTTT. It is translated as CASSSDSHGNTIYF.

The V and J genes are TRBV19 and TRBJ2-7, with 7 bases lining up with TRBD2. The CDR3 length is 13 residues. Trimming removed 5 bases from V and 4 bases from J; junction bases left unmatched: 5. Germline CDR1 and CDR2: LNHDA and SQIVND (reference sequence). DNA for the CDR3: TGTGCCAGTAGTCCCGGGACTACATACGAGCAGTACTTC. Translated: CASSPGTTYEQYF.

The chain joins TRBV28 to TRBJ1-5; 12 bases map to TRBD1. From germline, CDR1 is MDHEN and CDR2 SYDVKM. V was clipped by 8 bases and J by 6 bases; unmatched bases: 8. This CDR3 is built from 15 residues. CDR3 sequence (DNA): TGTGCCAGCGAGGGGACAGGGGGCAGGATTCAGCCCCAGCATTTT. This encodes CASEGTGGRIQPQHF. Together with reference TRBV28 and TRBJ1-5, the CDR3 gives the full variable domain: DVKVTQSSRYLVKRTGEKVFLECVQDMDHENMFWYRQDPGLGLRLIYFSYDVKMKEKGDIPEGYSVSREKKERFSLILESASTNQTSMYLCASEGTGGRIQPQHFGDGTRLSIL.

This clone was counted once. The CDR3 bases are TGTGCCAGCAGGGGAACCCCTACACGGAGCTCTGGAAACACCATATATTTT. Protein product: CASRGTPTRSSGNTIYF. V gene TRBV21-1 combines with J gene TRBJ1-3. TRBV21-1 counts as a pseudogene. The CDR3 runs 17 residues.

The chain has TRBV29-1 and TRBJ2-1, with D possibly TRBD2 on 6 matching bases. Per the germline V gene, CDR1 is SQVTM and CDR2 is ANQGSEA. CDR3 length: 12 amino acids. V gave up 6 bases and J gave up 8 bases, with 14 bases separating them. In DNA form, the CDR3 reads TGCAGCGTACTAGCTAGGGTACATGAGCAGTTCTTC. This gives the protein CSVLARVHEQFF.

This sequence joins TRBV5-8 and TRBJ1-5, with 8 bases aligning to TRBD1. Trimming removed 5 bases from V and 1 base from J; junction bases left unmatched: 5. The CDR3 contains 15 residues. Looked up from germline, CDR1 is SGHTS and CDR2 is YDEGEE. This chain's CDR3 is CASRPQGASNQPQHF. The CDR3 DNA follows: TGTGCCAGCAGACCTCAGGGGGCCAGCAATCAGCCCCAGCATTTT. Full variable domain (outside the CDR3, taken from reference TRBV5-8 and TRBJ1-5): EAGVTQSPTHLIKTRGQQATLRCSPISGHTSVYWYQQALGLGLQFLLWYDEGEERNRGNFPPRFSGRQFPNYSSELNVNALELEDSALYLCASRPQGASNQPQHFGDGTRLSIL.

This chain links TRBV10-3 with TRBJ2-5; 9 nucleotides match TRBD1. There are 16 residues in the CDR3. Germline values: CDR1 ENHRY, CDR2 SYGVKD. V gave up 3 bases and J gave up 3 bases; unmatched junction bases: 8. This chain's CDR3 is CAISDVLGDREETQYF. In nucleotides, the CDR3 is TGTGCCATCAGTGACGTCCTCGGGGACAGGGAAGAGACCCAGTACTTC.

This clone has more than one count but fewer than ten. The chain recombines TRBV19 with TRBJ2-7; the D gene is possibly TRBD2 (6 bases). The CDR3 is 15 residues long. Trimming shortened V by 2 bases and J by 6 bases, and 17 bases separated the two germline ends. Germline CDR1 reads LNHDA; CDR2 reads SQIVND (reference sequence). In DNA form, the CDR3 reads TGTGCCAGTAGTATACGTTGGCGGGAATGGCCCGAGCAGTACTTC. It encodes CASSIRWREWPEQYF.

The rearrangement links TRBV7-2 to TRBJ2-3; tentatively, D is TRBD1 or TRBD2 (9 bases each). Trimming took 5 bases from V and 7 from J, leaving 22 bases between them. This CDR3 is 16 amino acids long. Per the germline V gene, CDR1 is SGHTA and CDR2 is FQGNSA. The CDR3 sequence: CASSAGGDRVANTQYF. In DNA form, the CDR3 reads TGTGCCAGCAGCGCGGGGGGGGACAGGGTGGCGAATACGCAGTATTTT.

The V call is TRBV7-9, the J call TRBJ1-1, with 8 bases identical to TRBD1. This CDR3 has 16 residues. From germline, CDR1 is SEHNR and CDR2 FQNEAQ (reference sequence). V lost 3 bases to trimming and J lost 1 base; unmatched junction nucleotides: 7. CDR3 nucleotide sequence: TGTGCCAGCAGCTTCTTGTGGACAGGGCCGAACACTGAAGCTTTCTTT. It yields the protein CASSFLWTGPNTEAFF.

The J gene is TRBJ2-5, the V gene TRBV30; tentative D call: TRBD2 (6 bases). With 2 bases removed from V and 1 base from J, the gap between germline ends came to 14 bases. CDR1 and CDR2 (germline): GTSNPN, SVGIG (reference sequence). This CDR3 comprises 15 residues. CDR3 DNA: TGTGCCTGGAGTCCTAGCGCGAGAATCCAAGAGACCCAGTACTTC. Translated: CAWSPSARIQETQYF. Together with reference TRBV30 and TRBJ2-5, the CDR3 gives the full variable domain: SQTIHQWPATLVQPVGSPLSLECTVEGTSNPNLYWYRQAAGRGLQLLFYSVGIGQISSEVPQNLSASRPQDRQFILSSKKLLLSDSGFYLCAWSPSARIQETQYFGPGTRLLVL.

The chain has TRBV4-3 and TRBJ2-5; D is unclear. Germline V gene data show CDR1 as LGHNA and CDR2 as YSLEER. The CDR3 covers 13 residues. The V end was cut by 0 bases, the J end by 3 bases, with 5 bases between. The DNA of the CDR3 is TGCGCCAGCAGCCAAGAGGCCAAAGAGACCCAGTACTTC. As protein: CASSQEAKETQYF.

This rearrangement joins TRBV6-5 to TRBJ2-7; possibly TRBD1 or TRBD2 for D (5 bases each). CDR3 size: 13 residues. Trimming removed 5 bases at V and 1 base at J, with 9 bases between. The V gene's germline CDR1 is MNHEY and CDR2 SVGAGI. In DNA form, the CDR3 reads TGTGCCAGCAGTCCGGGACCTTCCTACGAGCAGTACTTC. As protein: CASSPGPSYEQYF.

The V gene is TRBV7-6, the J gene TRBJ1-4; TRBD1 is a possible D gene (5 bases). V lost 5 bases and J lost 6, with 31 bases in between. The CDR3 extends over 20 amino acids. Germline V gene sequence: CDR1 SGHVS, CDR2 FNYEAQ. CDR3 bases: TGTGCCAGCAGCCCAAGGATCAACACGGGGAACGCCGGGGGGGATGAAAAACTGTTTTTT. This sequence encodes CASSPRINTGNAGGDEKLFF.

The V call is TRBV5-1, the J call TRBJ1-3; no definite D call. V dropped 5 bases and J dropped 1 base, with 7 bases sitting between them. The CDR3 is 13 residues long. Germline V gives CDR1 SGHRS, CDR2 YFSETQ. The CDR3 spells CASRISSGNTIYF. The CDR3 region has the DNA TGCGCCAGCAGGATCAGTTCTGGAAACACCATATATTTT.

J is TRBJ1-1 and V is TRBV7-9; D ambiguous. Germline CDR1 SEHNR, CDR2 FQNEAQ (reference sequence). The CDR3 contains 14 residues. V was shortened by 3 bases and J by 0 bases, with 8 bases between the two germline ends. Written as DNA, the CDR3 is TGTGCCAGCAGCTTGGTTGACCTGAACACTGAAGCTTTCTTT. It translates to CASSLVDLNTEAFF.

This sequence joins TRBV10-2 and TRBJ2-1, with D uncertain. The CDR3 is 11 residues long. Trimming removed 3 bases from V and 13 bases from J, with 10 bases in between. Germline values: CDR1 WSHSY, CDR2 SAAADI. CDR3 protein: CASSESGQQFF. In DNA, the CDR3 is TGCGCCAGCAGTGAAAGTGGGCAACAGTTCTTC.